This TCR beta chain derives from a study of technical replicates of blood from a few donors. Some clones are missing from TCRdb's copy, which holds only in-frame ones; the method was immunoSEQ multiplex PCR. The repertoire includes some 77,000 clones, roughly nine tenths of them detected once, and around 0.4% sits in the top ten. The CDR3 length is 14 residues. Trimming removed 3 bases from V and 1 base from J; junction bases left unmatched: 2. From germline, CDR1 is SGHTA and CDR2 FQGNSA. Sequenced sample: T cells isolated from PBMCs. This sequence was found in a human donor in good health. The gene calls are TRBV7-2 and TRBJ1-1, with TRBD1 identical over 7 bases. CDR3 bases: TGTGCCAGCAGCTTCCCAGGGGGGAACACTGAAGCTTTCTTT. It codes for CASSFPGGNTEAFF.